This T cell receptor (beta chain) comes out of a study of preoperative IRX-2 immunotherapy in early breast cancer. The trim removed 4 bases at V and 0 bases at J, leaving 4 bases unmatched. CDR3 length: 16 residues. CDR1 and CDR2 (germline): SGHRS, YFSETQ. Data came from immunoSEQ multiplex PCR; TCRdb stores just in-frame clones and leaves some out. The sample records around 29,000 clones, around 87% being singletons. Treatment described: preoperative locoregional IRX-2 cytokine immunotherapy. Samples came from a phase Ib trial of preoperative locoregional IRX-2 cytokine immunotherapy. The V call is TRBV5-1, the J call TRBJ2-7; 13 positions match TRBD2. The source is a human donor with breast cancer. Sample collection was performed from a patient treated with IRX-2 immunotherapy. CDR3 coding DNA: TGCGCCAGCAGCGAGGGACTAGCGGGGTCCTCCTACGAGCAGTACTTC. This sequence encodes CASSEGLAGSSYEQYF.